This T cell receptor (beta chain) was retrieved from a study of blood T cell repertoires in COVID-19. Background on the study: Sites in the United States, Italy and Spain provided acute and convalescent COVID-19 samples. PBMCs, B-cell-depleted T cells, or T cells provided the cDNA or gDNA that made up the material.

As processed by the authors: Reference gene primer amplification gave nucleated cell count estimates. The method was immunoSEQ multiplex PCR; TCRdb's version includes in-frame clones alone and lacks a portion of them. V and J calls and clone size are given by that table; D and trimming were obtained from the DNA. The sample includes some 70,000 clones, 80% to 90% of them seen just once. Germline V lookup: CDR1 LNHDA, CDR2 SQIVND (reference sequence). Trimming took off 6 bases at V and 0 bases at J, with 15 bases between the two ends. This CDR3 comprises 16 residues. The V call is TRBV19, the J call TRBJ1-5, with TRBD1 as a possible D gene (6 bases). Sequenced input: peripheral blood. The receptor was isolated from a man aged 45-65 years with active COVID-19. CDR3 sequence (DNA): TGTGCCAGTAGAGGGGGGGCGGCCCTTAGCAATCAGCCCCAGCATTTT. Translation gives CASRGGAALSNQPQHF.